This T cell receptor (beta chain) emerged from a study of technical replicates of blood from a few donors. Germline assignment: CDR1 SGHAT and CDR2 FQDESV (reference sequence). The V and J ends lost 2 bases and 4 bases respectively, with 4 bases between them. There are 12 residues in the CDR3. Only in-frame clones appear in the TCRdb table, and some are missing; sequencing was by immunoSEQ multiplex PCR. The repertoire holds approximately 94,000 clones, with about 96% as singletons. Source material: T cells isolated from PBMCs. The J gene is TRBJ2-3, the V gene TRBV11-1; D remains ambiguous. The clonotype was recovered from a human donor in good health. The CDR3 DNA follows: TGTGCCAGCAGCTTATATGCAGATACGCAGTATTTT. This codes for CASSLYADTQYF.